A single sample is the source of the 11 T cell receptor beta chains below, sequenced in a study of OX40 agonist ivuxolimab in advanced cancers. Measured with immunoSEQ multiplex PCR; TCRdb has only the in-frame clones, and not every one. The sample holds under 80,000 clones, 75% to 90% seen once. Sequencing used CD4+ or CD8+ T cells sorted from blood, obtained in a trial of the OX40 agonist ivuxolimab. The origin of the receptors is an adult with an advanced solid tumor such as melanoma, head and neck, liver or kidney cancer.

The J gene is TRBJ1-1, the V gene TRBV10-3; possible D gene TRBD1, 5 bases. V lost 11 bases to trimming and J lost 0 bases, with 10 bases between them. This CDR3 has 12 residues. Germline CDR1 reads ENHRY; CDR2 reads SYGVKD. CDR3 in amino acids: CAGGSMNTEAFF. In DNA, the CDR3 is TGTGCCGGGGGGTCTATGAACACTGAAGCTTTCTTT.

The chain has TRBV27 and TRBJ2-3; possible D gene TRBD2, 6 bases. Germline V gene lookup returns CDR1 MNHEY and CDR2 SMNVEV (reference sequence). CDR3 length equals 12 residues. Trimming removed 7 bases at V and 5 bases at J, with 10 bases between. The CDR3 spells CASKEGRDTQYF. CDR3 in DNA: TGTGCCAGCAAGGAGGGGAGAGATACGCAGTATTTT.

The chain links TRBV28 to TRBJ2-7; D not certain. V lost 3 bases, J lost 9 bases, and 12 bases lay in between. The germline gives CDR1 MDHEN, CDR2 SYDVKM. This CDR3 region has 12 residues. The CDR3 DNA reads TGTGCCAGCAGTTTCCAACTCGGTGTGCAGTACTTC. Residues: CASSFQLGVQYF.

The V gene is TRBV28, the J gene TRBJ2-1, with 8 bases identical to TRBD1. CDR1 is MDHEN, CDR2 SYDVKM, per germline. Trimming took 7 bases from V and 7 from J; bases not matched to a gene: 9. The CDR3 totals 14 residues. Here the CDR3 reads CASTTGTGRNEQFF. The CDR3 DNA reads TGTGCCAGCACGACAGGGACAGGAAGGAATGAGCAGTTCTTC. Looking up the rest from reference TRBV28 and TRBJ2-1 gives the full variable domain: DVKVTQSSRYLVKRTGEKVFLECVQDMDHENMFWYRQDPGLGLRLIYFSYDVKMKEKGDIPEGYSVSREKKERFSLILESASTNQTSMYLCASTTGTGRNEQFFGPGTRLTVL.

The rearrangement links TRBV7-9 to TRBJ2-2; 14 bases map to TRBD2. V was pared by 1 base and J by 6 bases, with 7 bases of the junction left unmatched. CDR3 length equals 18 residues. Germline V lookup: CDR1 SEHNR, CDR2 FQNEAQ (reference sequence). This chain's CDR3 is CASSLVVGLAGASGELFF. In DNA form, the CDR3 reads TGTGCCAGCAGCTTAGTGGTGGGACTAGCGGGAGCTTCCGGGGAGCTGTTTTTT.

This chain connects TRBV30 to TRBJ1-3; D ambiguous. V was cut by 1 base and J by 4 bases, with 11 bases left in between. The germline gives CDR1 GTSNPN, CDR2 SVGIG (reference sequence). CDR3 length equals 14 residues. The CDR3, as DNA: TGTGCCTGGAGTGGGTTCGGAGGCGGAAACACCATATATTTT. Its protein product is CAWSGFGGGNTIYF.

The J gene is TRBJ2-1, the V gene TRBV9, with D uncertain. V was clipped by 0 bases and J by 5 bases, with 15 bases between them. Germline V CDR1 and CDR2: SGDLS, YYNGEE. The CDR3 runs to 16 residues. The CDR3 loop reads CASSVDENSINNEQFF. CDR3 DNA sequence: TGTGCCAGCAGCGTAGATGAGAATAGTATCAACAATGAGCAGTTCTTC. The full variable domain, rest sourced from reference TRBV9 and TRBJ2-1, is DSGVTQTPKHLITATGQRVTLRCSPRSGDLSVYWYQQSLDQGLQFLIQYYNGEERAKGNILERFSAQQFPDLHSELNLSSLELGDSALYFCASSVDENSINNEQFFGPGTRLTVL.

This CDR3 reads CASSQEWWDRDRTEAFF. The CDR3 DNA follows: TGCGCCAGCAGTCAGGAGTGGTGGGACAGGGATAGAACTGAAGCTTTCTTT. V gene TRBV5-1 combines with J gene TRBJ1-1, with 9 bases aligning to TRBD1. CDR1 and CDR2 (germline): SGHRS, YFSETQ. The V segment lost 5 bases and the J segment 5 bases; nucleotides outside the gene matches: 16. CDR3 length equals 17 residues.

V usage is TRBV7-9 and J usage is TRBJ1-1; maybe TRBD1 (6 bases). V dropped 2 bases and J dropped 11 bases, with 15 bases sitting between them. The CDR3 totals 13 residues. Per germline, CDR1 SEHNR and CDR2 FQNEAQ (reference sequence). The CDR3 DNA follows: TGTGCCAGCAGCTTAAGTGGGGGCGCGGGCGCTTTCTTT. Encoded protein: CASSLSGGAGAFF. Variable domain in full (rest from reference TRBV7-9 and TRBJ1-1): DTGVSQNPRHKITKRGQNVTFRCDPISEHNRLYWYRQTLGQGPEFLTYFQNEAQLEKSRLLSDRFSAERPKGSFSTLEIQRTEQGDSAMYLCASSLSGGAGAFFGQGTRLTVV.

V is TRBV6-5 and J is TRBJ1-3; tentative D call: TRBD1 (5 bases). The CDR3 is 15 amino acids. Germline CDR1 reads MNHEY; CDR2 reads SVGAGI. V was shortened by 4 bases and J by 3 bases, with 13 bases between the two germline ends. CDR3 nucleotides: TGTGCCAGCAGTTCCCTAGGGACCGATGGAAACACCATATATTTT. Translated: CASSSLGTDGNTIYF.

The CDR3 loop is CASSLTGAGQRNSPLHF. In DNA form, the CDR3 reads TGCGCCAGCAGCTTGACCGGAGCGGGACAGAGAAATTCACCCCTCCACTTT. The genes are TRBV5-1 and TRBJ1-6; 7 bases map to TRBD1. The V gene's germline CDR1 is SGHRS and CDR2 YFSETQ. This CDR3 has 17 residues. Trimming at V came to 1 base and at J to 7 bases, leaving 11 bases not matched to a gene.